This note documents a single TCR beta chain sequence. What it binds is unknown. A multiplex PCR was run with 60 Vbeta primers and 13 Jbeta primers. Profiling relied on immunoSEQ multiplex PCR, and the TCRdb table lists in-frame clones only, not all of them. This sample's table reports roughly 57,000 clones. The data were taken from a study of cytomegalovirus exposure and HLA in healthy donors. Study-level information: A previous analysis identified 95 million to 130 million unique TCR beta sequences derived from around 200 million T cells. There were several hundred genotyped donors. Of these, 81% fell in the genetic ancestry cluster associated with self-reported Caucasian donors.

Healthy bone marrow donors made up the donor group. The CDR3 runs to 17 residues. Per germline, CDR1 SGHNT and CDR2 YYREEE (reference sequence). V was cut by 0 bases and J by 0 bases, with 12 bases left in between. The study's findings and limits: The analysis excluded some indistinguishable V segments, including TRBV6-2 and TRBV6-3.

The rearrangement uses TRBV5-4 and TRBJ2-2; possible D gene TRBD2, 5 bases. The receptor's source is a woman aged 25-40 years in good health and CMV-seropositive. The sequenced sample consisted of PBMCs. The CDR3 sequence is CASSLDLSGSNTGELFF. The DNA of the CDR3 is TGTGCCAGCAGCTTGGACTTGTCGGGGTCGAACACCGGGGAGCTGTTTTTT.